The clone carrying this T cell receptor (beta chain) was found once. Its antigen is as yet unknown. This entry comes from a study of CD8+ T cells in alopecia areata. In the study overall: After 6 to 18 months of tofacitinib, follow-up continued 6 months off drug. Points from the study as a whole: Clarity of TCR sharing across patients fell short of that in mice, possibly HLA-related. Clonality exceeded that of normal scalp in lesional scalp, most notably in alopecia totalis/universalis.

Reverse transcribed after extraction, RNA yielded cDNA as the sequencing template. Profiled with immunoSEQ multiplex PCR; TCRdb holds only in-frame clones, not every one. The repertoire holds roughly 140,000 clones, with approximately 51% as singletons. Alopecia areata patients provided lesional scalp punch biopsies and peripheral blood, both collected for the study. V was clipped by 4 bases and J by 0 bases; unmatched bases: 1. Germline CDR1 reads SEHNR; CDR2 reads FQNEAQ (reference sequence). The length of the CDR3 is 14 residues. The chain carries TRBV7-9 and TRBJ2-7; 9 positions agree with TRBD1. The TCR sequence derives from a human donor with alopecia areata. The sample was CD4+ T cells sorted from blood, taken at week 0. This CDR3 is CASSYRGPSYEQYF. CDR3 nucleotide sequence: TGTGCCAGCAGCTACAGGGGGCCCTCCTACGAGCAGTACTTC. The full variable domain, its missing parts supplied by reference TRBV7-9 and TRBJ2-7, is DTGVSQNPRHKITKRGQNVTFRCDPISEHNRLYWYRQTLGQGPEFLTYFQNEAQLEKSRLLSDRFSAERPKGSFSTLEIQRTEQGDSAMYLCASSYRGPSYEQYFGPGTRLTVT.